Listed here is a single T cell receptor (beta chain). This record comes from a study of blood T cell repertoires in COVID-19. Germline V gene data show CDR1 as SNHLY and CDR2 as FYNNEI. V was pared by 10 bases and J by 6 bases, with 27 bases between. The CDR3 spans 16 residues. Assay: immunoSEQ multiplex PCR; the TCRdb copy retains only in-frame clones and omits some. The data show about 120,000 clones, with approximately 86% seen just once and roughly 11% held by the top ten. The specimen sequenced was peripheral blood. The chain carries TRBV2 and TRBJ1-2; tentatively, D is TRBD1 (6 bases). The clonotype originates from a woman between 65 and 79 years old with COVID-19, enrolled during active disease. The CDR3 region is CATDRGGGWKYDGYTF. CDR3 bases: TGTGCCACGGACCGGGGGGGCGGCTGGAAGTACGATGGCTACACCTTC.